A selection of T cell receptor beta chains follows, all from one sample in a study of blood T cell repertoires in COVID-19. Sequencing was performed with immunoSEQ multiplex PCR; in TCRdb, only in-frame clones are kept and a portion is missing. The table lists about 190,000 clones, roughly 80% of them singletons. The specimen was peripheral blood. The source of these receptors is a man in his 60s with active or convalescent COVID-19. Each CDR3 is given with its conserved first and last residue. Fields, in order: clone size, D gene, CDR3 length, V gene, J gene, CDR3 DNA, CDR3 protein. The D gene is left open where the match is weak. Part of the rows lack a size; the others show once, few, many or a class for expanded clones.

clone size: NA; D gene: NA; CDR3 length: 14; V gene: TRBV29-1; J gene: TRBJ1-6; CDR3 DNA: TGCAGCGTTCGACACGACAGTTCTAATTCACCCCTCCACTTT; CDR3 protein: CSVRHDSSNSPLHF
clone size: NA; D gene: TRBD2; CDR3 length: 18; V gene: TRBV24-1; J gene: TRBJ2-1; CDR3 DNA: TGTGCCACCAGTGATCCGGGACTAGCGGGAGGGGTGAACAATGAGCAGTTCTTC; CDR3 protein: CATSDPGLAGGVNNEQFF
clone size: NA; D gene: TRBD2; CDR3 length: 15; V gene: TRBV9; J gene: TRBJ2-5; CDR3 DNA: TGTGCCAGCAGCTTATGGGGGGGAACCCAAGAGACCCAGTACTTC; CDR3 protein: CASSLWGGTQETQYF
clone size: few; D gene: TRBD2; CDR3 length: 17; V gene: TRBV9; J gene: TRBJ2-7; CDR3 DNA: TGTGCCAGCAGCCTAACCCCATTCAGCGGGAGAGGCTACGAGCAGTACTTC; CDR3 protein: CASSLTPFSGRGYEQYF
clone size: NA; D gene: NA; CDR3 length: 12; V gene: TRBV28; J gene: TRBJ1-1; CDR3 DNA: TGTGCCAGCAGTTTTAGGGGTACTGAAGCTTTCTTT; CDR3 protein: CASSFRGTEAFF
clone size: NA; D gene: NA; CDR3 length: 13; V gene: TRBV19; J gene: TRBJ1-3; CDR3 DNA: TGTGCCAGTCGACTGGTCTCTGGAAACACCATATATTTT; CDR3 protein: CASRLVSGNTIYF
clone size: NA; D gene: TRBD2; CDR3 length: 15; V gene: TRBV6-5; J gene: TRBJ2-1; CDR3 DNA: TGTGCCAGCAGTTCCAGTAGCGGGGGATACAATGAGCAGTTCTTC; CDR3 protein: CASSSSSGGYNEQFF
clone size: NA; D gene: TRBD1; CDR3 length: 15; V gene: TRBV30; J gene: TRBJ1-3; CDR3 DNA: TGTGCCTGGAGACGGGCAGGGGGCACTGGAAACACCATATATTTT; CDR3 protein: CAWRRAGGTGNTIYF
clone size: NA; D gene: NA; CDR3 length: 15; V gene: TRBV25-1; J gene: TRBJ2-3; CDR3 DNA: TGTGCCAGCAGTGAAACCCCCCGGAGGGCAGATACGCAGTATTTT; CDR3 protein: CASSETPRRADTQYF
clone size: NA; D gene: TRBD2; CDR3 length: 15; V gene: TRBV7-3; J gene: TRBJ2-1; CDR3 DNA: TGTGCCAGCAGCCCGACTAGCGGGAGTGGGGGTGAGCAGTTCTTC; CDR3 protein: CASSPTSGSGGEQFF
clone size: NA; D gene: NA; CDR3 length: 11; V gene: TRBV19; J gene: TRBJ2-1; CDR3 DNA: TGTGCCTCCTCAGGGGCCGATGAGCAGTTCTTC; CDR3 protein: CASSGADEQFF
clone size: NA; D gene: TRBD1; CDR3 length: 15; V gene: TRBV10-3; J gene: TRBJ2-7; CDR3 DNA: TGTGCCATCAGTGAGTCAGGAACAGGGGTCCACGAGCAGTACTTC; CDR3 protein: CAISESGTGVHEQYF
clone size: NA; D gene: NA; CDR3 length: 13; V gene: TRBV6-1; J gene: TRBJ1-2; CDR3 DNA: TGTGCCAGCAGTGACAGGGGCTTGCGAGGCTACACCTTC; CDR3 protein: CASSDRGLRGYTF
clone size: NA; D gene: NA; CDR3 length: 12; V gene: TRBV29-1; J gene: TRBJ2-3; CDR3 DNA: TGCAGCGTCCGTCGACAGGCTGGTTCCCAGTATTTT; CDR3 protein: CSVRRQAGSQYF
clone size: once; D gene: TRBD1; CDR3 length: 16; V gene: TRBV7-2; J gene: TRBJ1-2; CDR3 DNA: TGTGCCAGCTATGATGGGACAGGGGGCGCGGACTATGGCTACACCTTC; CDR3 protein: CASYDGTGGADYGYTF
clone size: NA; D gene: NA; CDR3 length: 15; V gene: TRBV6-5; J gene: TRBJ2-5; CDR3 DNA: TGTGCCAGCAGTTACCGCGGGTCCCCACGGGAGACCCAGTACTTC; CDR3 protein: CASSYRGSPRETQYF
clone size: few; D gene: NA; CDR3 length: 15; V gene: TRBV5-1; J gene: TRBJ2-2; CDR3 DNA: TGCGCCAGCAGCTTACGGGAGAAGAACACCGGGGAGCTGTTTTTT; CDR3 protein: CASSLREKNTGELFF
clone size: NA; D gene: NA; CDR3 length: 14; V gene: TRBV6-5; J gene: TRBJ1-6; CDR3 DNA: TGTGCCAGCAGTTCACAGGGTTTCGGTTCACCCCTCCACTTT; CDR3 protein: CASSSQGFGSPLHF
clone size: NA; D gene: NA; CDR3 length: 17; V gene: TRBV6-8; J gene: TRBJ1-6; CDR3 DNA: TGTGCCACCGTTAAAACCTCCCGGGAACAGGGCAATTCACCCCTCCACTTT; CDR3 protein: CATVKTSREQGNSPLHF
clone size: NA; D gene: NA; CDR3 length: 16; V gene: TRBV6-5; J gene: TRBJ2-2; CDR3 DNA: TGTGCCAGCAGTTACCACTCGGGGGACAGTGCCGGGGAGCTGTTTTTT; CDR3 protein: CASSYHSGDSAGELFF